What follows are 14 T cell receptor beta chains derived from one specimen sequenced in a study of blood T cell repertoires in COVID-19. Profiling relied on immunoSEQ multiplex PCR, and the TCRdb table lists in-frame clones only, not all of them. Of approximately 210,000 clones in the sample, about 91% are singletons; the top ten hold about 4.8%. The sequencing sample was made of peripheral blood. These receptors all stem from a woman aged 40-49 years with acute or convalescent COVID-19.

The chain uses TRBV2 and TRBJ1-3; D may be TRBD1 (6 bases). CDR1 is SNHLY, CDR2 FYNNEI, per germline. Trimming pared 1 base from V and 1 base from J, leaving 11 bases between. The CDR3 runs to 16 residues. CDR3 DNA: TGTGCCAGCAGTGAAGGACAGGTACTTTCTGGAAACACCATATATTTT. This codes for CASSEGQVLSGNTIYF.

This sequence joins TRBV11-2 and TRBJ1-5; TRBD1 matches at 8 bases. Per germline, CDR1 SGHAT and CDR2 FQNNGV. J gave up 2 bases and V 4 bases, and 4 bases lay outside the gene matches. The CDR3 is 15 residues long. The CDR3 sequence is CASSSTTGGNQPQHF. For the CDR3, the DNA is TGTGCCAGCAGCTCCACGACAGGGGGCAATCAGCCCCAGCATTTT.

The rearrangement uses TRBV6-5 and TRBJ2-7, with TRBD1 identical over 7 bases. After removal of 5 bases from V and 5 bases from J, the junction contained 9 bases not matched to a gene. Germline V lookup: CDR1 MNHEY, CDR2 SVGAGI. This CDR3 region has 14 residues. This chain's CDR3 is CASSPGQYSHEQYV. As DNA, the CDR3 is TGTGCCAGCAGTCCGGGACAGTACAGCCACGAGCAGTACGTC.

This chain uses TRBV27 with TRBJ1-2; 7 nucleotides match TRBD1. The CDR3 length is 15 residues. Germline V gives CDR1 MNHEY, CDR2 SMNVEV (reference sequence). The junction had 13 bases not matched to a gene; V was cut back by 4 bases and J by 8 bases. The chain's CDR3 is CASSSRTGPTGGYTF. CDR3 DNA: TGTGCCAGCAGTTCACGGACAGGACCCACGGGGGGCTACACCTTC.

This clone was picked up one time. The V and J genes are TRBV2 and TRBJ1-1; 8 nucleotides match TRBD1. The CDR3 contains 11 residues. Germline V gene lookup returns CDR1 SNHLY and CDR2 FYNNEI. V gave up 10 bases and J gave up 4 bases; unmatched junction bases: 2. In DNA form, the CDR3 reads TGTGCCACTGGACAGGGCACTGAAGCTTTCTTT. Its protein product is CATGQGTEAFF.

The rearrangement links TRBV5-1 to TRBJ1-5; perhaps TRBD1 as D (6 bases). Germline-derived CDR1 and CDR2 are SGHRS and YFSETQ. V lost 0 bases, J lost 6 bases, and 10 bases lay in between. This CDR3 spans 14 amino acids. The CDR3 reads CASSLDGQTQPQHF. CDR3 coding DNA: TGCGCCAGCAGCTTGGACGGACAGACTCAGCCCCAGCATTTT.

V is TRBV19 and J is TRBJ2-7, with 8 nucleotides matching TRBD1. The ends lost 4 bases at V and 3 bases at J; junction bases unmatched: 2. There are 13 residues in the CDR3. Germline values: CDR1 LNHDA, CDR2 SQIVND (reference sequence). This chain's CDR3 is CASSRDRGYEQYV. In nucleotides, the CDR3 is TGTGCCAGTAGTAGAGACAGGGGCTACGAGCAGTACGTC.

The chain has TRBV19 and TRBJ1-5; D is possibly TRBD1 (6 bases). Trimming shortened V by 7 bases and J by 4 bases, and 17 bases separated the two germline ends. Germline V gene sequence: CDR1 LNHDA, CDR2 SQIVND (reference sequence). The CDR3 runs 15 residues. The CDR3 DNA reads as TGTGCCAGTAACCCACGGGACACCCCTAATCAGCCCCAGCATTTT. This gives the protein CASNPRDTPNQPQHF.

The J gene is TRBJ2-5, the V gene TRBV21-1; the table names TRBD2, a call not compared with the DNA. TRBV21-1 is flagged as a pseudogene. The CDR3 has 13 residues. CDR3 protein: CASRGGLEETQYF. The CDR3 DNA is TGTGCCAGCCGGGGAGGGTTGGAAGAGACCCAGTACTTC.

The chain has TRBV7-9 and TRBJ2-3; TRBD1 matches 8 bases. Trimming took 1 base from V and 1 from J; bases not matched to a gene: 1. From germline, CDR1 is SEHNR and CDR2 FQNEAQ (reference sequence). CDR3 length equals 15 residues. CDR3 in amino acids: CASSLDRGGTDTQYF. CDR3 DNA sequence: TGTGCCAGCAGCTTAGACAGGGGGGGCACAGATACGCAGTATTTT. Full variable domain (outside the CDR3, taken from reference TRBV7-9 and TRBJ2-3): DTGVSQNPRHKITKRGQNVTFRCDPISEHNRLYWYRQTLGQGPEFLTYFQNEAQLEKSRLLSDRFSAERPKGSFSTLEIQRTEQGDSAMYLCASSLDRGGTDTQYFGPGTRLTVL.

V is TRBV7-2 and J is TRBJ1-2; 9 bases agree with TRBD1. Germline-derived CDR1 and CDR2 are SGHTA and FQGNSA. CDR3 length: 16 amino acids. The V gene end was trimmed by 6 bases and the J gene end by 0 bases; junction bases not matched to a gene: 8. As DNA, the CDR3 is TGTGCCAGCAGGCCCTGGGACAGGGCCGCTAACTATGGCTACACCTTC. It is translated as CASRPWDRAANYGYTF. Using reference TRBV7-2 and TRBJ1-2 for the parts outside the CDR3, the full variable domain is GAGVSQSPSNKVTEKGKDVELRCDPISGHTALYWYRQSLGQGLEFLIYFQGNSAPDKSGLPSDRFSAERTGGSVSTLTIQRTQQEDSAVYLCASRPWDRAANYGYTFGSGTRLTVV.

DNA for the CDR3: TGTGCCAGCAGTGAATCTCAGGGGCGGGTAACAGATACGCAGTATTTT. It specifies CASSESQGRVTDTQYF. This chain uses TRBV25-1 with TRBJ2-3, with D perhaps matching TRBD1 (6 bases). Per the germline V gene, CDR1 is MGHDK and CDR2 is SYGVNS. The CDR3 has 16 amino acids. V was cut by 1 base and J by 3 bases, with 14 bases left in between.

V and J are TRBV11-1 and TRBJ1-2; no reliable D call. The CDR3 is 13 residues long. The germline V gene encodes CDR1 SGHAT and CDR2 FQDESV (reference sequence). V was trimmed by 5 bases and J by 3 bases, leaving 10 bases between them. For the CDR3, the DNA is TGTGCCAGCAGCGGGAGGCAAGACTATGGCTACACCTTC. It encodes CASSGRQDYGYTF.

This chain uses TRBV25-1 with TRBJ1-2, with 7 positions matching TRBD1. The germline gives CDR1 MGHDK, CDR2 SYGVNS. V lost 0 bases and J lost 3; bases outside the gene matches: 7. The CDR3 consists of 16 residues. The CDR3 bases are TGTGCCAGCAGTGAATACGGGGACAGACTTTACTATGGCTACACCTTC. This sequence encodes CASSEYGDRLYYGYTF.